Detailed here is one T cell receptor beta chain. The data derive from a study of CD8 T cells in Susac syndrome. RNA was extracted with the RNeasy kit, and a quantity of roughly 0.45 to 1 ug was reverse transcribed using random hexamers. TCRdb re-called the immunoSEQ multiplex PCR reads through MiXCR, storing one row per CDR3 protein. This sample has about 120,000 distinct CDR3 sequences, with 90% to 95% found just once. This CDR3 comprises 12 residues. V was pared by 6 bases and J by 4 bases, with 2 bases of the junction left unmatched. The germline gives CDR1 SNHLY, CDR2 FYNNEI. The chain recombines TRBV2 with TRBJ1-1; 7 bases match TRBD1. The TCR originated in a human donor with Susac syndrome. Material for sequencing was CD8+ T cells from PBMCs. CDR3 amino acids: CASRDRPTEAFF. CDR3 sequence (DNA): TGTGCCAGCAGGGACAGGCCCACTGAAGCTTTCTTT.